Presented here are 23 T cell receptor beta chains from one specimen sequenced in a study of shared clonotypes between healthy human individuals (TCRdb year 2020). The library came from the immunoSEQ multiplex PCR assay. The table was pulled from immuneACCESS by TCRdb, which kept in-frame rearrangements only. Such tables lose some clones; where checked, under half of the loss comes from unresolved V genes, and the rest has no known cause. This sample holds some 1 million clones; roughly 80% were observed only once. The ten largest clones take up around 1.5% of the sample. The sample comprised memory CD4+ T cells sorted from blood. The sample's cell subset or site label is to be understood as: CD45RA-negative fraction. These receptors were obtained from a man between 18 and 29 years old in good health.

The gene calls are TRBV5-8 and TRBJ2-7; TRBD2 agrees at 11 bases. The ends lost 4 bases at V and 6 bases at J; junction bases unmatched: 9. CDR1 and CDR2 (germline): SGHTS, YDEGEE. This CDR3 is built from 15 residues. The CDR3 region has the DNA TGTGCCAGCAGCCCGGCTAGCGGGAGGCTCCGCGAGCAGTACTTC. Protein: CASSPASGRLREQYF.

The chain has TRBV6-5 and TRBJ2-2, with D uncertain. CDR1 and CDR2 (germline): MNHEY, SVGAGI. The CDR3 spans 14 residues. V lost 0 bases and J lost 6, with 8 bases in between. The CDR3 nucleotides are TGTGCCAGCAGTTACTCGATGACCGCCGGGGAGCTGTTTTTT. Translated, it gives CASSYSMTAGELFF.

Notes on this clone: This may stem from a read error, because a much larger clone lies one nucleotide away. This chain joins TRBV6-5 and TRBJ1-1; D is unclear. CDR1 and CDR2 from the germline V gene are MNHEY and SVGAGI. V lost 4 bases to trimming and J lost 4 bases, with 19 bases between them. The CDR3 contains 16 residues. The DNA of the CDR3 is TGTGCCAGCAGTTCAAACCCCCTACGGGGTGGCACTGAAGCTTTCTTT. This translates into CASSSNPLRGGTEAFF.

V and J are TRBV6-1 and TRBJ1-2; tentative D call: TRBD1 (5 bases). This CDR3 has 15 amino acids. From germline, CDR1 is MNHNS and CDR2 SASEGT. V was shortened by 0 bases and J by 2 bases, with 10 bases between the two germline ends. CDR3 amino acids: CASSEAMGENYGYTF. CDR3 DNA: TGTGCCAGCAGTGAAGCGATGGGGGAAAACTATGGCTACACCTTC.

This sequence joins TRBV6-5 and TRBJ1-2; 9 bases map to TRBD1. J lost 4 bases, V lost 0 bases, and 6 bases had no gene match. The CDR3 consists of 16 residues. Germline V gene sequence: CDR1 MNHEY, CDR2 SVGAGI. DNA for the CDR3: TGTGCCAGCAGTTACTCGAACACAGGGGGCGGCTATGGCTACACCTTC. Translation gives CASSYSNTGGGYGYTF.

The chain recombines TRBV9 with TRBJ1-3; 8 positions agree with TRBD1. The CDR3 spans 15 residues. The germline V gene encodes CDR1 SGDLS and CDR2 YYNGEE. J gave up 9 bases and V 4 bases, and 12 bases lay outside the gene matches. The CDR3 loop reads CASSSQQGGFGTIYF. The CDR3 DNA reads TGTGCCAGCAGCTCCCAACAGGGGGGATTCGGCACCATATATTTT.

Only a few counts were recorded for this clone. The chain employs TRBV28 and TRBJ2-4; weak D call: TRBD1 (6 bases). The ends were cut back, 1 base at V and 7 bases at J, with 14 bases in the middle. The CDR3 covers 15 residues. Looked up from germline, CDR1 is MDHEN and CDR2 is SYDVKM. The CDR3 reads CASSLLVRGSNIQYF. Here the CDR3 DNA reads TGTGCCAGCAGTTTATTGGTCAGGGGATCGAACATTCAGTACTTC.

This sequence joins TRBV7-9 and TRBJ1-4; D not certain. Germline assignment: CDR1 SEHNR and CDR2 FQNEAQ (reference sequence). The germline V and J ends were trimmed by 0 bases and 8 bases, with 10 bases remaining between them. The CDR3 consists of 14 residues. CDR3 sequence (DNA): TGTGCCAGCAGCTTAGCCGGAGGGATGGAAAAACTGTTTTTT. Its protein is CASSLAGGMEKLFF.

With regard to this clone: At the DNA level, this CDR3 is encoded by other sequences in the same sample as well. CDR3 bases: TGTGCCAGCAGCGTGGGACTAGCGGGAACAGATACGCAGTATTTT. The encoded protein is CASSVGLAGTDTQYF. The chain recombines TRBV9 with TRBJ2-3, with 13 positions matching TRBD2. V lost 2 bases and J lost 3; bases outside the gene matches: 0. The CDR3 covers 15 residues. Germline V lookup: CDR1 SGDLS, CDR2 YYNGEE.

The rearrangement links TRBV19 to TRBJ2-7; TRBD2 is a possible D gene (6 bases). Germline V gives CDR1 LNHDA, CDR2 SQIVND (reference sequence). The ends were cut back, 4 bases at V and 5 bases at J, with 15 bases in the middle. The CDR3 contains 14 residues. Here the CDR3 reads CASSTGGTGNEQYF. CDR3 in DNA: TGTGCCAGTAGTACCGGGGGAACAGGTAACGAGCAGTACTTC.

The chain has TRBV20-1 and TRBJ2-3; unclear D gene. Trimming removed 2 bases from V and 9 bases from J, with 9 bases in between. Germline CDR1 and CDR2: DFQATT and SNEGSKA (reference sequence). The CDR3 is made up of 11 amino acids. CDR3 bases: TGCAGTGCTAGAACCCCGGAGACGCAGTATTTT. Protein product: CSARTPETQYF.

The genes are TRBV19 and TRBJ1-1, with D uncertain. This CDR3 contains 15 residues. V gave up 3 bases and J gave up 0 bases, with 11 bases separating them. Germline CDR1 and CDR2: LNHDA and SQIVND (reference sequence). In nucleotides, the CDR3 is TGTGCCAGTAGTATTAGTGCAGAAGTGAACACTGAAGCTTTCTTT. It translates to CASSISAEVNTEAFF.

V and J are TRBV7-2 and TRBJ2-1; D is unresolved. CDR1 is SGHTA and CDR2 is FQGNSA in the germline V gene. Trimming took off 0 bases at V and 11 bases at J, with 8 bases between the two ends. This CDR3 has 12 residues. The CDR3 DNA reads as TGTGCCAGCAGCTTAGCGCTAGGACAGCAGTTCTTC. It codes for CASSLALGQQFF. The variable domain in full, completed from reference TRBV7-2 and TRBJ2-1, reads GAGVSQSPSNKVTEKGKDVELRCDPISGHTALYWYRQSLGQGLEFLIYFQGNSAPDKSGLPSDRFSAERTGGSVSTLTIQRTQQEDSAVYLCASSLALGQQFFGPGTRLTVL.

This chain joins TRBV5-5 and TRBJ2-7; 11 bases match TRBD2. Trimming at V came to 7 bases and at J to 3 bases, leaving 6 bases not matched to a gene. The CDR3 length is 14 residues. The V gene's germline CDR1 is SGHKS and CDR2 YYEKEE (reference sequence). CDR3 nucleotides: TGTGCCAGCGACCCTAGCGGGGGGCTCTACGAGCAGTACTTC. The encoded protein is CASDPSGGLYEQYF.

The genes are TRBV27 and TRBJ2-1; tentative D call: TRBD1 (5 bases). Trimming left V 5 bases short and J 6 bases short, with 14 bases between. CDR1 MNHEY and CDR2 SMNVEV come from the germline V gene (reference sequence). The CDR3 loop spans 14 amino acids. CDR3 region: CASSGAGPGNEQFF. The DNA of the CDR3 is TGTGCCAGCAGTGGGGCAGGCCCTGGCAATGAGCAGTTCTTC.

The gene calls are TRBV5-5 and TRBJ2-7; D is possibly TRBD1 (6 bases). In germline, CDR1 is SGHKS, CDR2 YYEKEE (reference sequence). The CDR3 has 17 residues. Trimming cost V 4 bases and J 0 bases, with 20 bases left between them. The DNA of the CDR3 is TGTGCCAGCAGCAATACAGGGTGGACCGGCTACTCCTACGAGCAGTACTTC. Translation: CASSNTGWTGYSYEQYF.

The rearrangement links TRBV7-9 to TRBJ1-2; D unclear. V lost 0 bases and J 7 bases, leaving 12 bases between the germline ends. The CDR3 is 14 residues long. CDR1 and CDR2 from the germline V gene are SEHNR and FQNEAQ (reference sequence). CDR3 amino acids: CASSLALLGSGYTF. Here the CDR3 DNA reads TGTGCCAGCAGCTTAGCGCTGTTGGGTTCTGGCTACACCTTC.

The rearrangement joins TRBV4-3 to TRBJ2-3; maybe TRBD1 (5 bases). The CDR3 has 17 amino acids. V was clipped by 1 base and J by 4 bases, with 18 bases between them. Looked up from germline, CDR1 is LGHNA and CDR2 is YSLEER. The CDR3 loop reads CASSQVSQGIGSDTQYF. In nucleotides, the CDR3 is TGCGCCAGCAGCCAAGTATCCCAGGGTATCGGTTCAGATACGCAGTATTTT.

V gene TRBV6-6 combines with J gene TRBJ2-2; a possible D gene is TRBD2 (5 bases). Between the trimmed V and J ends, which lost 2 bases and 7 bases, there was a span of 11 bases. From germline, CDR1 is MNHNY and CDR2 SVGAGI (reference sequence). This CDR3 region has 14 residues. CDR3 region: CASSYRTGIGELFF. CDR3 coding DNA: TGTGCCAGCAGTTACCGGACTGGGATCGGGGAGCTGTTTTTT.

The chain couples TRBV11-2 to TRBJ2-7; 15 bases align to TRBD2. Germline loops: CDR1 SGHAT, CDR2 FQNNGV. This CDR3 is 16 amino acids long. J was trimmed by 6 bases and V by 4 bases; bases with no gene match: 7. The DNA for the CDR3 is TGTGCCAGCAGCTCCTCACAGGGACTAGCGGGAGGCGAGCAGTACTTC. This translates into CASSSSQGLAGGEQYF.

The V gene is TRBV11-3, the J gene TRBJ2-2, with D tentatively TRBD2 (6 bases). The CDR3 contains 16 residues. Per the germline V gene, CDR1 is SGHNT and CDR2 is YENEEA. Trimming stripped 5 bases from V and 1 base from J, with 14 bases between. The chain's CDR3 is CASSRRGLGNTGELFF. CDR3 bases: TGTGCCAGCAGCCGGCGGGGACTCGGGAACACCGGGGAGCTGTTTTTT.

The gene calls are TRBV6-6 and TRBJ2-5, with D unresolved. V was clipped by 6 bases and J by 2 bases, with 16 bases between them. The germline gives CDR1 MNHNY, CDR2 SVGAGI (reference sequence). There are 15 residues in the CDR3. CDR3 in DNA: TGTGCCAGCAGACCAACCGGACGGCCGCAAGAGACCCAGTACTTC. Encoded protein: CASRPTGRPQETQYF.

The CDR3 protein is CASSLSGSGVKETQYF. In DNA form, the CDR3 reads TGTGCCAGCAGCTTATCGGGTAGCGGGGTTAAAGAGACCCAGTACTTC. This rearrangement joins TRBV7-2 to TRBJ2-5; TRBD2 matches 8 bases. CDR1 and CDR2 (germline): SGHTA, FQGNSA. V dropped 2 bases and J dropped 3; count of bases not matched to a gene: 8. The CDR3 is 16 residues long.